This TCR beta chain originates from a study of T cell responses to AZD1222 COVID-19 vaccine (dated by TCRdb to about 2021). Some background on the complete study: AZD1222 recipients given second doses at about 4 weeks or at about 12 weeks were pooled, since spike-specific TCR depth and breadth were not found to differ between the two schedules. TCR sequencing covered some 240 trial participants: 200 to 220 given two doses of AZD1222 and approximately 26 given two doses of MenACWY control vaccine. Trial participants were enrolled by age into subgroups of 18-55, 56-69 and 70-plus years, and around 150, 28 and 57 TCR-sequenced participants, respectively, were included in these subgroups. General study outcomes and caveats: CD4 TCRs associated with the vaccine covered the entire spike protein, and the dominant responses were in regions 160-218 and 743-854. Reportedly, almost half of the unique spike-specific TCRs recognized epitopes lying outside the regions that are mutated in the B.1.351 and B.1.1.7 variants. Spike-specific TCR breadth and depth rose significantly after two AZD1222 doses compared with day 0 and with MenACWY recipients. Participants were mostly white British, with more females than males. The authors suggested clonal diversity may have been underestimated. No day 14 peak-response samples were available, so repertoires were characterized only after the peak T cell response. Conclusions about previously exposed vaccinees were limited because only a handful of AZD1222 recipients were SARS-CoV-2 seropositive at baseline. In the small 56-69-year group, the increase in depth fell short of significance, most likely because of low power.

Taken from cysteine to phenylalanine, the CDR3 has 14 residues. The DNA shown is the 42-base CDR3, in frame from base 1. CDR1 and CDR2, per the germline V gene, are SGHTA and FQGNSA. V loses 0 bases of germline sequence and J loses 5 bases, and the interval between the two ends is 10 bases. The CDR3 regions of human TCRbeta chains were analyzed by immunosequencing. In the authors' own workflow: Repertoire TCRs were matched against a reference library of SARS-CoV-2-specific TCRs generated with the MIRA antigen-specificity platform. Breadth was defined as the fraction of unique TCRs that were SARS-CoV-2-associated, and depth was defined as the fraction of total T cells that were SARS-CoV-2-associated. Using the MIRA data, each spike-specific TCR was assigned both to the spike region to which the TCR was reactive and to a CD4 or CD8 class. Log10-transformed breadth and depth values were compared by one-way ANOVA with Sidak's multiple comparisons tests. The table comes from immuneACCESS by way of TCRdb, which keeps in-frame sequences with V and J called. Part of the clones is missing from these tables; in studies checked, under half for an unresolved V gene and the rest for unknown reasons. V, J and clone size reflect that table, while D and trimming were determined from the DNA. The sample table shows more than 110,000 clones, and around nine tenths are seen once. Jointly, the top ten make up around 3.8% of the sample.

Comment on this clone: The antigen this receptor binds is unknown. Nothing much larger sits one base from this clone, and base qualities are not available.

The time point label on this specimen signifies: baseline before first vaccination. Samples from vaccinated people were obtained from the UK trials COV001 and COV002, which included a single-blind randomized controlled phase 2/3 trial of AZD1222 (ChAdOx1 nCoV-19) in healthy adults. Trial participant PBMC samples were collected at day 0 and day 28 after the second dose for TCRbeta chain sequencing. The specimen comprised peripheral blood, sampled on day 0 of AZD1222 vaccination. The rearranged segments are TRBV7-2 and TRBJ1-1; perhaps TRBD1 is the D gene, with 5 bases matching. The origin of this receptor is an adult in good health. For the CDR3, the sequence is CASSLAGRMTEAFF. The sequence in DNA is TGTGCCAGCAGCTTAGCGGGACGGATGACTGAAGCTTTCTTT.